The entry below describes one TCR beta chain. Its antigen remains unidentified. Germline V CDR1 and CDR2: SGHKS, YYEKEE (reference sequence). The CDR3 consists of 15 residues. V shed 4 bases, J shed 6 bases, and the junction held 6 bases outside the gene matches. The assay was immunoSEQ multiplex PCR, and TCRdb's table has in-frame clones only and misses some. The sample shows some 29,000 clones, around three quarters of them seen only once. The sample belongs to a study of CD4 T cells in relation to SARS-CoV-2 and coronaviruses. The unexposed donors gave CD4+ T cells in about 2011-2019, prior to COVID-19. Isolation of CD4+ T cells took place after approximately eleven days in culture.

This clonotype was sampled from a human donor in good health. Sequencing was performed on CD4+ T cells from PBMCs, cultured in vitro. The V call is TRBV5-5, the J call TRBJ1-5, with TRBD1 matching over 11 bases. CDR3 sequence: CASSPWTGGRQPQHF. CDR3 DNA: TGTGCCAGCAGCCCATGGACAGGGGGCCGTCAGCCCCAGCATTTT.